A single sample gave rise to the 16 T cell receptor beta chains below, sequenced in a study of blood T cell repertoires in COVID-19. TCRdb's copy holds only in-frame clones and misses some; the assay was immunoSEQ multiplex PCR. The data contain 70,000 or so clones, roughly 89% of them singletons. The sequenced sample was peripheral blood. Every receptor here comes from a man aged 55 to 70 with acute or convalescent COVID-19.

The CDR3 here is CASSLSVWGQQPQHF. CDR3 nucleotides: TGTGCCAGCAGCCTAAGCGTGTGGGGGCAACAGCCCCAGCATTTT. The chain recombines TRBV7-2 with TRBJ1-5, with a weak D call TRBD1 (6 bases). Trimming shortened V by 5 bases and J by 7 bases, and 18 bases separated the two germline ends. Germline lookup yields CDR1 SGHTA and CDR2 FQGNSA. The CDR3 covers 15 residues.

The chain joins TRBV6-5 to TRBJ1-6; D uncertain. CDR3 size: 15 residues. Germline CDR1 reads MNHEY; CDR2 reads SVGAGI. Trimming pared 0 bases from V and 15 bases from J, leaving 18 bases between. This chain's CDR3 is CASSYSTGRVALLHF. CDR3 coding DNA: TGTGCCAGCAGTTACTCCACTGGGAGGGTTGCTCTCCTCCACTTT.

The chain has TRBV18 and TRBJ1-5, with D perhaps TRBD1 (6 bases). Trimming took 1 base from V and 8 from J, leaving 12 bases between them. Germline assignment: CDR1 KGHSH and CDR2 LQKENI. The CDR3 contains 14 residues. CDR3 region: CASSPRGEGEPQHF. CDR3 nucleotides: TGTGCCAGCTCACCACGTGGGGAGGGGGAGCCCCAGCATTTT.

The DNA of the CDR3 is TGCGCCAGCAGCCAAGGTCCAGGGGGCACTGAAGCTTTCTTT. Its translation: CASSQGPGGTEAFF. The rearrangement uses TRBV4-1 and TRBJ1-1, with 7 bases matching TRBD1. Germline V CDR1 and CDR2: MGHRA, YSYEKL. Trimming removed 1 base from V and 4 bases from J; junction bases left unmatched: 3. This CDR3 contains 14 residues.

The chain's CDR3 is CAISESRTGDQPQHF. CDR3 DNA: TGTGCCATCAGTGAGTCGAGGACAGGGGATCAGCCCCAGCATTTT. The chain combines TRBV10-3 with TRBJ1-5; 9 bases are shared with TRBD1. This CDR3 contains 15 residues. With 0 bases clipped from V and 5 bases from J, the junction kept 2 bases outside the gene matches. Germline V gene lookup returns CDR1 ENHRY and CDR2 SYGVKD.

The CDR3 reads CASSDLGEQYF. CDR3 DNA sequence: TGTGCCAGCAGCGACTTGGGCGAGCAGTACTTC. The chain recombines TRBV2 with TRBJ2-7; D remains ambiguous. The V and J ends lost 6 bases and 6 bases respectively, with 9 bases between them. The CDR3 is made up of 11 amino acids. Looked up from germline, CDR1 is SNHLY and CDR2 is FYNNEI.

The rearrangement joins TRBV5-1 to TRBJ2-7; D might be TRBD1 (5 bases). CDR1 and CDR2 from the germline V gene are SGHRS and YFSETQ. The CDR3 has 12 amino acids. V was trimmed by 2 bases and J by 7 bases, leaving 10 bases between them. The CDR3 DNA reads as TGCGCCAGCAGCTTAGCCAGGGAAGAGCAGTACTTC. Translated, it gives CASSLAREEQYF.

The rearrangement uses TRBV5-1 and TRBJ2-2; maybe TRBD2 (5 bases). This CDR3 contains 15 residues. V was shortened by 0 bases and J by 4 bases, with 10 bases between the two germline ends. Germline V gene lookup returns CDR1 SGHRS and CDR2 YFSETQ. The CDR3: CASSLASYITGELFF. The CDR3 coding sequence is TGCGCCAGCAGCTTGGCTAGCTACATCACCGGGGAGCTGTTTTTT.

CDR3 coding DNA: TGTGCCAGCAGTGCAAGACTAGCGGGTGGCGATGAGCAGTTCTTC. This sequence encodes CASSARLAGGDEQFF. This chain joins TRBV6-2 or TRBV6-3 and TRBJ2-1, with TRBD2 identical over 10 bases. Germline CDR1 reads MNHEY; CDR2 reads SVGEGT. The CDR3 is 15 amino acids. V shed 5 bases, J shed 8 bases, and the junction held 9 bases outside the gene matches.

In its sample, this clone was seen many times. V and J are TRBV24-1 and TRBJ2-2; tentative D call: TRBD1 (6 bases). The germline V gene has CDR1 KGHDR and CDR2 SFDVKD. The CDR3 extends over 16 amino acids. With 5 bases removed from V and 4 bases from J, the gap between germline ends came to 16 bases. The CDR3 DNA reads as TGTGCCACCAGTGGCGGGCAGGGGATATCCACCGGGGAGCTGTTTTTT. This codes for CATSGGQGISTGELFF.

The table lists this clone with a count of one. The rearrangement joins TRBV24-1 to TRBJ2-3, with D tentatively TRBD2 (6 bases). The CDR3 sequence is 15 residues long. V dropped 5 bases and J dropped 6 bases, with 17 bases sitting between them. Germline V gene data show CDR1 as KGHDR and CDR2 as SFDVKD. CDR3 sequence reads: CATSGVVGGLDTQYF. The CDR3 DNA sequence: TGTGCCACCAGTGGTGTCGTGGGGGGTTTGGATACGCAGTATTTT.

The chain is built from TRBV7-9 and TRBJ2-5; TRBD2 aligns across 12 bases. Germline V gene sequence: CDR1 SEHNR, CDR2 FQNEAQ (reference sequence). V gave up 3 bases and J gave up 1 base; unmatched junction bases: 9. This CDR3 is 18 amino acids long. DNA for the CDR3: TGTGCCAGCAGCTTCCGACTAGCGGGAGCAATCCCCCAAGAGACCCAGTACTTC. Encoded protein: CASSFRLAGAIPQETQYF.

This clone was counted once. The rearrangement uses TRBV5-4 and TRBJ2-3; 8 nucleotides line up with TRBD1. The CDR3 extends over 14 amino acids. The V gene end was trimmed by 4 bases and the J gene end by 5 bases; junction bases not matched to a gene: 6. Germline CDR1 SGHNT, CDR2 YYREEE (reference sequence). The CDR3 DNA follows: TGTGCCAGCAGCCTAGGACAGGGCAGAGATACGCAGTATTTT. It specifies CASSLGQGRDTQYF.

The chain joins TRBV28 to TRBJ1-5; 10 bases are a match to TRBD1. The CDR3 spans 14 residues. Germline V gene lookup returns CDR1 MDHEN and CDR2 SYDVKM. V shed 6 bases and J 7 bases; nucleotides not matched to a gene: 6. This CDR3 is CASSLGTGAQPQHF. The CDR3 DNA sequence: TGTGCCAGCAGCTTGGGGACAGGGGCACAGCCCCAGCATTTT.

The rearrangement links TRBV7-8 to TRBJ1-4; D not certain. V was clipped by 5 bases and J by 0 bases, with 7 bases between them. The CDR3 has 14 amino acids. Germline loops: CDR1 SGHVS, CDR2 FQNEAQ. In DNA form, the CDR3 reads TGTGCCAGCAGCCAGAGGACAACTAATGAAAAACTGTTTTTT. Its translation is CASSQRTTNEKLFF.

The chain links TRBV5-1 to TRBJ2-3; weak D call: TRBD2 (6 bases). V was trimmed by 5 bases and J by 5 bases, leaving 15 bases between them. This CDR3 is built from 14 residues. Germline-derived CDR1 and CDR2 are SGHRS and YFSETQ. The CDR3 is CASRLQEGRDTQYF. Here the CDR3 DNA reads TGCGCCAGCAGGTTACAGGAGGGGAGAGATACGCAGTATTTT.